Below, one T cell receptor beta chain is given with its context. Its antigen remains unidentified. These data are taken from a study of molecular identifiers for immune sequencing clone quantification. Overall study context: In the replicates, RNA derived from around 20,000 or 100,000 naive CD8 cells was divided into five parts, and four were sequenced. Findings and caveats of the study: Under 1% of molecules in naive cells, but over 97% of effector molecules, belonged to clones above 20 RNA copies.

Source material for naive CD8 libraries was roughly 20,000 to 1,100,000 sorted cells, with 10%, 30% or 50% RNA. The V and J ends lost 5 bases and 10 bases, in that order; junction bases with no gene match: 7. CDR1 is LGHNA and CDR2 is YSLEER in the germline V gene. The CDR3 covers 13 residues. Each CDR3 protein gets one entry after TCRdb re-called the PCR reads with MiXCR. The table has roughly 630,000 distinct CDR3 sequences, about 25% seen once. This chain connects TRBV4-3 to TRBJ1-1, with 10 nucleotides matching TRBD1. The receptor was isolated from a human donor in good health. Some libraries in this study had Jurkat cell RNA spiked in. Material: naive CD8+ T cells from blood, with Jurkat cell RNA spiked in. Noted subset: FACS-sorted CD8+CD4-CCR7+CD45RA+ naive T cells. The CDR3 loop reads CASSYDRGRVAFF. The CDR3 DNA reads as TGCGCCAGCAGCTATGACAGGGGGCGGGTAGCTTTCTTT.